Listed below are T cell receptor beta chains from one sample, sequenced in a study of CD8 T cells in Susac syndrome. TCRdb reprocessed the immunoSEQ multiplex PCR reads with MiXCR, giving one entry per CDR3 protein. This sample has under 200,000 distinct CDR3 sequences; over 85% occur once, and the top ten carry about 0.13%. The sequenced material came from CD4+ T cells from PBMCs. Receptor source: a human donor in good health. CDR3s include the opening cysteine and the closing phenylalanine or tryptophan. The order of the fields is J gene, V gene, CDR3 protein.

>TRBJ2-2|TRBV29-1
CSVEDTSRDGELFF
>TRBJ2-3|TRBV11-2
CASSSYGGAGADTQYF
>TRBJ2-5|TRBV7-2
CASSAQGDQETQYF
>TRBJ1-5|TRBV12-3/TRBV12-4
CASSRPGQGLLYSNQPQHF
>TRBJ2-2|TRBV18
CASSPPSTGNTGELFF
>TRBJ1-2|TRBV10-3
CAISERGYGYTF
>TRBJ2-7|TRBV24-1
CATSGNGQGLSSYEQYF
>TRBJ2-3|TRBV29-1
CSASGSQGGGADTQYF
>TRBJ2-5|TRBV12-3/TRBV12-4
CASSLAWETQYF
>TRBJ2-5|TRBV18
CASSPGPQETQYF
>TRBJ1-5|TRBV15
CATSKAPTGDADQPQHF
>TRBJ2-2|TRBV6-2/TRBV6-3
CASNNRFLGLATGELFF
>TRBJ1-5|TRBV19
CASSTDSEGPQHF
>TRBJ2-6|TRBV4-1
CASSTLGDRGSSGANVLTF